A single sample gave rise to the 15 T cell receptor beta chains below, sequenced in a study of blood T cell repertoires in COVID-19. Method: immunoSEQ multiplex PCR; TCRdb's copy keeps in-frame clones and lacks some. The top ten hold around 2.9% of the sample, which has some 390,000 clones, 70% to 90% seen once. Sequenced material: peripheral blood. The receptors were sampled from a human donor in a cohort sampled during active COVID-19.

The chain recombines TRBV10-3 with TRBJ1-1; 7 bases align to TRBD1. Per germline, CDR1 ENHRY and CDR2 SYGVKD. With V trimmed by 6 bases and J by 1 base, 5 bases remained unmatched. This CDR3 is 14 amino acids long. CDR3 bases: TGTGCCATCAGATCAGACAGGGCGAACACTGAAGCTTTCTTT. This sequence encodes CAIRSDRANTEAFF.

The J gene is TRBJ1-5, the V gene TRBV27, with D perhaps TRBD1 (6 bases). The ends were cut back, 5 bases at V and 3 bases at J, with 14 bases in the middle. The CDR3 contains 15 residues. Germline V CDR1 and CDR2: MNHEY, SMNVEV (reference sequence). CDR3 amino acids: CASSPIQGINQPQHF. The DNA of the CDR3 is TGTGCCAGCAGTCCCATACAGGGTATCAATCAGCCCCAGCATTTT.

V usage is TRBV6-5 and J usage is TRBJ2-3, with 11 bases matching TRBD2. V lost 10 bases, J lost 3 bases, and 3 bases stayed unmatched. The CDR3 contains 13 residues. Germline CDR1 is MNHEY and CDR2 is SVGAGI. The DNA of the CDR3 is TGTGCCACCTCTAGCGGGAGGACAGATACGCAGTATTTT. It yields the protein CATSSGRTDTQYF.

The table lists this clone with a count of one. The gene calls are TRBV28 and TRBJ1-2, with 11 bases that match TRBD1. V lost 3 bases and J lost 2; bases outside the gene matches: 14. This CDR3 region has 19 residues. The germline V gene has CDR1 MDHEN and CDR2 SYDVKM. CDR3 sequence reads: CASSLARDRGELANYGYTF. The CDR3, as DNA: TGTGCCAGCAGTTTGGCGAGGGACAGGGGGGAATTAGCAAACTATGGCTACACCTTC.

The J gene is TRBJ2-7, the V gene TRBV7-8, with 9 bases aligning to TRBD2. The CDR3 covers 15 residues. Germline CDR1 SGHVS, CDR2 FQNEAQ. The junction had 10 bases not matched to a gene; V was cut back by 5 bases and J by 5 bases. The CDR3 nucleotides are TGTGCCAGCAGCCCCGGGACTAGCTTTTCTCACGAGCAGTACTTC. It yields the protein CASSPGTSFSHEQYF.

The rearrangement joins TRBV29-1 to TRBJ1-1; 8 bases agree with TRBD1. CDR1 and CDR2 (germline): SQVTM, ANQGSEA. CDR3 length: 14 residues. V lost 4 bases and J lost 1; bases outside the gene matches: 5. CDR3 DNA: TGCAGCGTTGTCAGGGGGCTCGGGAACACTGAAGCTTTCTTT. It is translated as CSVVRGLGNTEAFF.

The V call is TRBV3-1 (or the pseudogene TRBV3-2), the J call TRBJ1-5; D is ambiguous. CDR3 length: 14 amino acids. From germline, CDR1 is LGHDT and CDR2 YNNKEL (reference sequence). Trimming pared 4 bases from V and 0 bases from J, leaving 7 bases between. The CDR3: CASSPTNSNQPQHF. CDR3 nucleotides: TGTGCCAGCAGCCCCACAAATAGCAATCAGCCCCAGCATTTT.

This rearrangement joins TRBV30 to TRBJ1-2; weak D call: TRBD1 (5 bases). V shed 2 bases and J shed 1 base, with 8 bases lying between them. The CDR3 contains 13 residues. Germline values: CDR1 GTSNPN, CDR2 SVGIG (reference sequence). The CDR3 nucleotides read TGTGCCTGGAGTCTGCAGGGTAACTATGGCTACACCTTC. Protein: CAWSLQGNYGYTF. The full variable domain, completed using reference TRBV30 and TRBJ1-2, is SQTIHQWPATLVQPVGSPLSLECTVEGTSNPNLYWYRQAAGRGLQLLFYSVGIGQISSEVPQNLSASRPQDRQFILSSKKLLLSDSGFYLCAWSLQGNYGYTFGSGTRLTVV.

The rearrangement joins TRBV6-1 to TRBJ2-5, with D perhaps TRBD2 (7 bases). Trimming took off 2 bases at V and 9 bases at J, with 22 bases between the two ends. The CDR3 is 16 amino acids. CDR1 is MNHNS and CDR2 is SASEGT in the germline V gene. The CDR3 is CASSELGGGPSHPQYF. CDR3 coding DNA: TGTGCCAGCAGTGAATTGGGCGGGGGCCCTTCCCACCCCCAGTACTTC.

This clone appeared a few times. The chain employs TRBV7-3 and TRBJ2-2; D not resolved. V gave up 2 bases and J gave up 0 bases, with 10 bases separating them. Germline V gene lookup returns CDR1 SGHTA and CDR2 FQGTGA. CDR3 length: 16 residues. CDR3 region: CASSLGPLANTGELFF. The CDR3 DNA reads as TGTGCCAGCAGCTTAGGTCCGCTAGCGAACACCGGGGAGCTGTTTTTT.

This chain links TRBV7-5 with TRBJ2-1; the tabulated D call, TRBD2, remains unverified against the DNA. TRBV7-5 is annotated as a pseudogene. The CDR3 sequence is 16 residues long. The CDR3 nucleotides are TGTGCCAGAAGCTGGGGGGGGAGAGGGCCCTACAATGAGCAGTTCTTC. This codes for CARSWGGRGPYNEQFF.

The V and J genes are TRBV19 and TRBJ2-1; TRBD1 is a possible D gene (7 bases). The ends were cut back, 4 bases at V and 9 bases at J, with 16 bases in the middle. Germline lookup yields CDR1 LNHDA and CDR2 SQIVND (reference sequence). The CDR3 has 14 amino acids. The CDR3 reads CASSRQGDGGEQFF. For the CDR3, the DNA is TGTGCCAGTAGTAGACAGGGAGACGGGGGTGAGCAGTTCTTC.

The chain joins TRBV7-2 to TRBJ2-5, with TRBD1 matching over 10 bases. This CDR3 is 18 amino acids long. Germline V gene data show CDR1 as SGHTA and CDR2 as FQGNSA. J lost 3 bases, V lost 1 base, and 11 bases had no gene match. CDR3 coding DNA: TGTGCCAGCAGCTTAGGCCCCGGACAGGGGGAAGTCAAAGAGACCCAGTACTTC. Protein product: CASSLGPGQGEVKETQYF.

The gene calls are TRBV10-3 and TRBJ1-2; 7 positions match TRBD1. Germline values: CDR1 ENHRY, CDR2 SYGVKD. The CDR3 spans 16 residues. V lost 2 bases, J lost 5 bases, and 11 bases stayed unmatched. The CDR3 is CAISEVPGTASYGYTF. The CDR3 DNA reads as TGTGCCATCAGTGAGGTTCCCGGGACAGCCTCTTATGGCTACACCTTC.

V gene TRBV7-2 combines with J gene TRBJ2-2, with TRBD1 matching 10 bases. After removal of 5 bases from V and 8 bases from J, the junction contained 5 bases not matched to a gene. This CDR3 has 14 residues. The germline V gene encodes CDR1 SGHTA and CDR2 FQGNSA. CDR3 amino acids: CASSPGQGVGELFF. CDR3 nucleotide sequence: TGTGCCAGCAGCCCAGGACAGGGGGTTGGGGAGCTGTTTTTT.